This T cell receptor beta chain was found in a study of T-cell reconstitution after alpha-beta-depleted transplantation in children. The library targeted TCRbeta and was prepared with unique molecular identifiers. TCRdb called the PCR reads again in MiXCR, with one record for every CDR3 protein. The table has nearly 550,000 distinct CDR3 sequences, approximately 16% seen once. With 4 bases removed from V and 3 bases from J, the gap between germline ends came to 5 bases. From germline, CDR1 is KGHDR and CDR2 SFDVKD. The CDR3 covers 12 residues. Sequencing was performed on PBMCs from the stem cell graft donor, taken from the stem cell graft. The V call is TRBV24-1, the J call TRBJ2-5, with a weak D call TRBD2 (5 bases). The clonotype was recovered from a human donor who donated a stem cell graft to a child with acute lymphoblastic leukemia. The CDR3 bases are TGTGCCACCAGTGACGGGAAAGAGACCCAGTACTTC. This translates into CATSDGKETQYF.